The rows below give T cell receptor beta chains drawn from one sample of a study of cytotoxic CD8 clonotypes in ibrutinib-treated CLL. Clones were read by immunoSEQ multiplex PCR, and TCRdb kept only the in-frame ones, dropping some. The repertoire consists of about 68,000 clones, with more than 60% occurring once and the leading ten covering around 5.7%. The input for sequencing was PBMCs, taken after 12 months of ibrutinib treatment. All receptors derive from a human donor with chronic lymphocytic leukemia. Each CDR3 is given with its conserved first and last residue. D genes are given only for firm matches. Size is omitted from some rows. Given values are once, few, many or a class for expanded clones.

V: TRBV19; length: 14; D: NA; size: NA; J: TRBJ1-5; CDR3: CASSQEVIYQPQHF; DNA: TGTGCCAGTAGTCAGGAGGTAATTTATCAGCCCCAGCATTTT
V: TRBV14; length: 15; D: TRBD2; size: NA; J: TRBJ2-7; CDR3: CASSLALAGAYEQYF; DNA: TGTGCCAGCAGCCTAGCACTAGCGGGGGCCTACGAGCAGTACTTC
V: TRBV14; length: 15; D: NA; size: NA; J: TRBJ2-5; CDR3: CASSQVGVRTKTQYF; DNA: TGTGCCAGCAGCCAAGTTGGGGTCAGGACAAAGACCCAGTACTTC
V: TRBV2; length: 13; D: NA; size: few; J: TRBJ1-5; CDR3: CASSGNRNQPQHF; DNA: TGTGCCAGCAGTGGGAATCGTAATCAGCCCCAGCATTTT
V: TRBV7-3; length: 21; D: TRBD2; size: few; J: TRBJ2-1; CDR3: CASSLTRPGLAGAITYNEQFF; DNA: TGTGCCAGCAGCTTAACCCGGCCCGGACTAGCGGGGGCGATCACCTACAATGAGCAGTTCTTC
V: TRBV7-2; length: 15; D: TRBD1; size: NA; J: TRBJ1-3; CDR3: CASTRDRAHGNTIYF; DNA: TGTGCCAGCACAAGGGACAGGGCCCATGGAAACACCATATATTTT
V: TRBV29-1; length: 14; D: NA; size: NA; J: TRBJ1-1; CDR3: CSVVWGSGNTEAFF; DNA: TGCAGCGTTGTATGGGGGAGCGGGAACACTGAAGCTTTCTTT
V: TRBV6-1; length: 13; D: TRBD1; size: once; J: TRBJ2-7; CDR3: CASRWTGGYEQYF; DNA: TGTGCCAGCAGGTGGACAGGGGGCTACGAGCAGTACTTC
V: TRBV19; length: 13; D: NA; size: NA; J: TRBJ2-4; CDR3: CASSRGVKNIQYF; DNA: TGTGCCAGTAGTAGAGGGGTCAAAAACATTCAGTACTTC
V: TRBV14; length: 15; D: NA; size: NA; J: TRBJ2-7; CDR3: CASSSWAGRGYEQYF; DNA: TGTGCCAGCAGCTCTTGGGCGGGGAGAGGCTACGAGCAGTACTTC
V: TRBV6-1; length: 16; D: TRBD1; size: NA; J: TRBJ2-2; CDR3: CASSATPGQGAGELFF; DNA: TGTGCCAGCAGTGCCACTCCGGGACAGGGGGCCGGGGAGCTGTTTTTT
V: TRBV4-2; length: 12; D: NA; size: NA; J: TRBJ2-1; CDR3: CASSQGGNEQFF; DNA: TGTGCCAGCAGCCAAGGTGGCAATGAGCAGTTCTTC
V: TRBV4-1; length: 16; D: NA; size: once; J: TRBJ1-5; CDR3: CASSLGHTASNQPQHF; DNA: TGCGCCAGCAGCCTAGGCCATACAGCTAGCAATCAGCCCCAGCATTTT
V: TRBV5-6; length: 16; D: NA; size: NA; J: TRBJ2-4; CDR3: CASSSWGDDWEDIQYF; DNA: TGTGCCAGCAGCTCCTGGGGGGATGATTGGGAGGACATTCAGTACTTC
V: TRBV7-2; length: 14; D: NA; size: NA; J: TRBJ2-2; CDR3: CASSTGFNTGELFF; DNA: TGTGCCAGCAGCACAGGGTTTAACACCGGGGAGCTGTTTTTT
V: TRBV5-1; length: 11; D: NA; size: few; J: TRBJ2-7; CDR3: CASTDGYEQYF; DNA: TGCGCCAGCACGGATGGCTACGAGCAGTACTTC
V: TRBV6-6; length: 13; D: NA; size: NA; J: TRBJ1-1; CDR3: CASGFRRNTEAFF; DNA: TGTGCCAGCGGTTTCAGGAGAAACACTGAAGCTTTCTTT
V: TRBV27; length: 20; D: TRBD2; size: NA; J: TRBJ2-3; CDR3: CASRPNPGLAGGLGTDTQYF; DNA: TGTGCCAGCAGACCAAACCCGGGACTAGCGGGGGGGCTCGGCACAGATACGCAGTATTTT
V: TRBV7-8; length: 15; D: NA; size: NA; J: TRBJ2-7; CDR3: CASSLPRGRANEQYF; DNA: TGTGCCAGCAGCCTTCCCCGTGGCAGGGCCAACGAGCAGTACTTC
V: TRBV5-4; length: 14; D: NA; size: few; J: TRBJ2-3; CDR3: CASQHASSTDTQYF; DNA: TGTGCCAGCCAACATGCCTCAAGCACAGATACGCAGTATTTT
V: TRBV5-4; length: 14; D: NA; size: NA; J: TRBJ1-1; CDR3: CASSSVPGARGAFF; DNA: TGTGCCAGCAGCTCGGTTCCAGGGGCCCGGGGAGCTTTCTTT
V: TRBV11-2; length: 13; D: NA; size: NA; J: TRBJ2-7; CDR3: CASSLANIAEQYF; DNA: TGTGCCAGCAGCTTAGCCAACATCGCCGAGCAGTACTTC
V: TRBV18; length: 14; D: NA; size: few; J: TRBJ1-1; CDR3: CASAPPSSSRRAFF; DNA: TGTGCCAGCGCGCCCCCTTCGTCCTCTCGACGTGCTTTCTTT
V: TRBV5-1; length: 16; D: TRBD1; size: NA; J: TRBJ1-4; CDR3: CASSLENRGPNEKLFF; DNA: TGCGCCAGCAGCTTGGAGAACAGGGGGCCGAATGAAAAACTGTTTTTT
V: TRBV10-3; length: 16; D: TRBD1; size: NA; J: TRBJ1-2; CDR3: CAISGPRQGAAYGYTF; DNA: TGTGCCATCAGTGGGCCTAGACAGGGGGCTGCTTATGGCTACACCTTC
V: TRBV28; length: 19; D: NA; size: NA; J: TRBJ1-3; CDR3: CASSEVETGLTPPGNTIYF; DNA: TGTGCCAGCAGCGAAGTCGAGACAGGCCTGACTCCTCCTGGAAACACCATATATTTT
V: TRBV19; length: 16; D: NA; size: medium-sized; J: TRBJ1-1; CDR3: CASSYGAPLPNTEAFF; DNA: TGTGCCAGTAGTTACGGGGCCCCCCTACCAAACACTGAAGCTTTCTTT
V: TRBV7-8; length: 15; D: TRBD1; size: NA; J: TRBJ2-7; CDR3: CASSLETGGPYEQYF; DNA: TGTGCCAGCAGCTTAGAAACAGGGGGCCCCTACGAGCAGTACTTC
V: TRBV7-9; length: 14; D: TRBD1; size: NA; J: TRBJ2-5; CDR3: CASSEDRARETQYF; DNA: TGTGCCAGCAGCGAGGACAGGGCACGGGAGACCCAGTACTTC
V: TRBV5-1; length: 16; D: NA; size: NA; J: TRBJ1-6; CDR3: CASSSGGGAGNSPLHF; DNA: TGCGCCAGCAGCTCTGGCGGGGGGGCAGGGAATTCACCCCTCCACTTT
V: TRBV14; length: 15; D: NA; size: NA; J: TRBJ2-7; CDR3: CASSQGSGPFYEQYF; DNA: TGTGCCAGCAGCCAAGGGTCTGGTCCATTCTACGAGCAGTACTTC
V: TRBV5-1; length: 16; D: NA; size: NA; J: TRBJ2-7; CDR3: CASSLGVGGPPYEQYF; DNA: TGCGCCAGCAGCTTGGGGGTCGGGGGTCCGCCCTACGAGCAGTACTTC
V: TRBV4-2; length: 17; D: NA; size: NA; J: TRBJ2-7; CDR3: CASSQEGEGVHVDEQYF; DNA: TGTGCCAGCAGCCAAGAGGGGGAAGGGGTCCACGTGGACGAGCAGTACTTC
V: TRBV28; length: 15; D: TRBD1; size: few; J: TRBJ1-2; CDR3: CASSLVQGVGYGYTF; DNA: TGTGCCAGCAGTTTAGTACAGGGGGTTGGCTATGGCTACACCTTC
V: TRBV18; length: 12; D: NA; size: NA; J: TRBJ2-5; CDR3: CASSYDLETQYF; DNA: TGTGCCAGCTCATACGATCTGGAGACCCAGTACTTC
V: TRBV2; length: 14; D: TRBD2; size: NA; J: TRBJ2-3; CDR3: CARGGITSTDTQYF; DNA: TGTGCCCGGGGGGGGATAACTAGCACAGATACGCAGTATTTT
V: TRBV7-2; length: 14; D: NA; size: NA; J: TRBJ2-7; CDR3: CASSPRTVPYEQYF; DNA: TGTGCCAGCAGCCCCCGGACAGTGCCCTACGAGCAGTACTTC
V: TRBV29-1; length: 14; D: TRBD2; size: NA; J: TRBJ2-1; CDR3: CSGLTSGYYNEQFF; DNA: TGCAGCGGCCTGACTAGCGGCTACTACAATGAGCAGTTCTTC
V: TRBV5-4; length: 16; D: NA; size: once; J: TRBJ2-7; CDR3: CASSPTGSSDIYEQYF; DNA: TGTGCCAGCAGCCCCACCGGGTCATCGGACATCTACGAGCAGTACTTC
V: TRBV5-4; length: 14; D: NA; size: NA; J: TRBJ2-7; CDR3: CASSLASSPYEQYF; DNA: TGTGCCAGCAGCTTGGCGTCTAGCCCCTACGAGCAGTACTTC
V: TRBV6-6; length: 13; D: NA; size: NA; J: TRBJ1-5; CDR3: CASSYQTGQPQHF; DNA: TGTGCCAGCAGTTACCAGACTGGTCAGCCCCAGCATTTT
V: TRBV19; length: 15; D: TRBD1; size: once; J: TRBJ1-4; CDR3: CASRSGTAENEKLFF; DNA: TGTGCCAGTAGATCGGGGACAGCTGAGAATGAAAAACTGTTTTTT
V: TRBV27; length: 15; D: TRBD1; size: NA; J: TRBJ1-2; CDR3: CANSEYGQGGVGYTF; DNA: TGTGCCAACAGTGAATACGGACAGGGAGGCGTTGGCTACACCTTC
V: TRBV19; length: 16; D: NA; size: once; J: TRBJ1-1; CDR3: CASSMHAQVKNTEAFF; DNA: TGTGCCAGTAGTATGCACGCACAGGTTAAGAACACTGAAGCTTTCTTT
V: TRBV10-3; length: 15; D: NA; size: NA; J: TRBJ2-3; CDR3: CAISELVSAAGTQYF; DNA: TGTGCCATCAGTGAGTTGGTTTCGGCGGCGGGTACGCAGTATTTT
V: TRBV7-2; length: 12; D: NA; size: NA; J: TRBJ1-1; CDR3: CASSFQNTEAFF; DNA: TGTGCCAGCAGCTTCCAGAACACTGAAGCTTTCTTT
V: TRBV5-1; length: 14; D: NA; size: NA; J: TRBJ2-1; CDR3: CASANYGGLGEQFF; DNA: TGCGCCAGCGCCAACTACGGGGGGCTCGGGGAGCAGTTCTTC
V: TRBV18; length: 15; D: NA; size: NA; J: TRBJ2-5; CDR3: CASSPLWGDQETQYF; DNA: TGTGCCAGCTCCCCCCTGTGGGGAGACCAAGAGACCCAGTACTTC
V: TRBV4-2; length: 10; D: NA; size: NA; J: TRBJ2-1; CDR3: CASSGLEQFF; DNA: TGTGCCAGCAGCGGACTTGAGCAGTTCTTC
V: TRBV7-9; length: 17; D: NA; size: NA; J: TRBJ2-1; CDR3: CASSLRRISLSGNEQFF; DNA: TGTGCCAGCAGCTTAAGGCGGATCTCACTATCTGGCAATGAGCAGTTCTTC
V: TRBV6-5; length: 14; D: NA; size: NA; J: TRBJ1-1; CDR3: CASRQQGRNTEAFF; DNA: TGTGCCAGCAGACAACAGGGCAGGAACACTGAAGCTTTCTTT
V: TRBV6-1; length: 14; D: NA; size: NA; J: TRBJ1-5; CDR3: CATSVAASNQPQHF; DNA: TGTGCCACTTCAGTGGCAGCTAGCAATCAGCCCCAGCATTTT
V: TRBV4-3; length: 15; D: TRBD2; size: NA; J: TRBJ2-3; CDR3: CASSHSGGRVDTQYF; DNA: TGCGCCAGCAGCCATAGCGGGGGGAGGGTAGATACGCAGTATTTT
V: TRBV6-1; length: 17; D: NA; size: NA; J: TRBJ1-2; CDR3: CASSEGHRMSQILGYTF; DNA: TGTGCCAGCAGTGAGGGACATCGGATGTCCCAAATTTTGGGCTACACCTTC
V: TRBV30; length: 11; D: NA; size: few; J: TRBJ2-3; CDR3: CAWQLADTQYF; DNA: TGTGCCTGGCAACTAGCAGATACGCAGTATTTT
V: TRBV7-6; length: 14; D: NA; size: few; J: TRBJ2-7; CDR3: CASSLRGRSYEQYF; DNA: TGTGCCAGCAGCTTAAGAGGCCGGAGCTACGAGCAGTACTTC
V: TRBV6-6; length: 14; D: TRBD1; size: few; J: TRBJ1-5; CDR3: CASTTGQGSQPQHF; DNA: TGTGCCAGCACCACGGGACAGGGAAGTCAGCCCCAGCATTTT
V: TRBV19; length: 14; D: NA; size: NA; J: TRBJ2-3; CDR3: CASSPLGGRDTQYF; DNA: TGTGCCAGTAGTCCCCTCGGGGGGCGGGATACGCAGTATTTT
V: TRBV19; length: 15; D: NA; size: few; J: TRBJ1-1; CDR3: CASSRPGHRNTEAFF; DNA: TGTGCCAGTAGTAGGCCGGGACACAGGAACACTGAAGCTTTCTTT